Reported below is one T cell receptor beta chain. Its antigen is as yet unknown. As to time point: persistent/refractory GD, antithyroid drugs over 5 years with positive TRAb. PBMCs provided the RNA from which the TCR library was made. These data originate in a study of regulatory T cells in long-lasting Graves disease. Whole-study findings and limits: Tissue studied was limited to peripheral blood, excluding thyroid tissue.

Arm-PCR of CDR3 regions and iRepertoire HTBI primers were the basis on which TCR beta libraries were built. TCRdb fed the multiplex PCR reads into MiXCR, producing one record per CDR3 protein. The sample records around 400,000 distinct CDR3 sequences, around 22% being singletons. V was pared by 6 bases and J by 7 bases, with 13 bases between. In germline, CDR1 is MNHEY, CDR2 SVGEGT. This CDR3 has 12 amino acids. The rearrangement uses TRBV6-2 or TRBV6-3 and TRBJ2-7; D gene ambiguous. The TCR was taken from a female donor with Graves disease. The material sequenced was peripheral blood mononuclear cells (PBMCs), taken when the disease was refractory, from a patient treated with antithyroid drugs. For the CDR3, the DNA is TGTGCCAGCAGCCTATCTTTTCGTGAGCAGTACTTC. It translates to CASSLSFREQYF.